This T cell receptor (beta chain) emerged from a study of cytomegalovirus exposure and HLA in healthy donors. Findings and limits, study-wide: A missense DCLRE1C variant was associated with V- and J-gene trimming of TCR beta chains in a later analysis, and an independent cohort replicated the association.

This PCR relied on a set of 60 Vbeta primers and 13 Jbeta primers. Assay used: immunoSEQ multiplex PCR; TCRdb lists only in-frame clones, some missing. The repertoire holds about 100,000 clones, with more than 65% as singletons. Notes on this clone: Its antigen is as yet unknown.

This CDR3 is built from 14 residues. Trimming cost V 4 bases and J 3 bases; bases outside gene matches: 6. Germline CDR1 is SGHTA and CDR2 is FQGNSA. Sequencing input: PBMCs. The sequence was collected from a woman between 18 and 29 years old in good health and CMV-seropositive. This chain joins TRBV7-2 and TRBJ2-7; TRBD2 matches 7 bases. The CDR3 DNA follows: TGTGCCAGCAGCTCAGTACAGCGGGGCTACGAGCAGTACTTC. It is translated as CASSSVQRGYEQYF.